Sequencing of this T cell receptor (beta chain) was carried out in a study of T cell changes during pregnancy in multiple sclerosis. Deletions cut 5 bases from V and 1 base from J, with 14 bases between. The CDR3 has 15 amino acids. CDR1 is MNHEY, CDR2 SMNVEV, per germline (reference sequence). TCRdb's copy holds only in-frame clones and misses some; the assay was immunoSEQ multiplex PCR. The table records about 42,000 clones, roughly 96% of them present only once. The material was peripheral blood, obtained in the second trimester of pregnancy. V usage is TRBV27 and J usage is TRBJ1-1; unclear D gene. The TCR originated in a female donor with multiple sclerosis, enrolled in a pregnancy study. For the CDR3, the DNA is TGTGCCAGCAGTAGCGCGGGGATGACGAACACTGAAGCTTTCTTT. Protein: CASSSAGMTNTEAFF.